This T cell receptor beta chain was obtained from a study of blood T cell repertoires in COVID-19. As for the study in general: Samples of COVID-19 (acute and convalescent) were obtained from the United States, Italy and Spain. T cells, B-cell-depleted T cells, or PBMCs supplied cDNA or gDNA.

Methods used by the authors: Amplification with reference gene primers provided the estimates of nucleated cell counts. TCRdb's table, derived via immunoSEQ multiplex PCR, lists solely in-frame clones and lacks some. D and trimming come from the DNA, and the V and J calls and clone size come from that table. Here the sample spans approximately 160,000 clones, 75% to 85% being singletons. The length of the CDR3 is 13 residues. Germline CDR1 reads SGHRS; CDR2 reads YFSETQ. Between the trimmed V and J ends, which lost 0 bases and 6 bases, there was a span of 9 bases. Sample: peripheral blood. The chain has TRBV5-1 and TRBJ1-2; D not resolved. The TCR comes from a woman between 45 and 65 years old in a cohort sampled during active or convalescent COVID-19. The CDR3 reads CASSLGIGDGYTF. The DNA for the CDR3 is TGCGCCAGCAGCTTGGGAATCGGGGATGGCTACACCTTC.